This T cell receptor (beta chain) was identified in a study of cytotoxic CD8 clonotypes in ibrutinib-treated CLL. Study-wide results and caveats: Public clonotypes proved infrequent, and on treatment they shrank or remained steady.

Concerning this clone itself: The antigen remains undetermined.

CDR1 SGHNT and CDR2 YYREEE come from the germline V gene (reference sequence). V was cut by 0 bases and J by 4 bases, with 14 bases left in between. CDR3 length equals 17 residues. Libraries were prepared by immunoSEQ multiplex PCR; TCRdb keeps only in-frame clonotypes and omits some of them. The sample holds roughly 160,000 clones, 81% seen once. The source is a human donor with chronic lymphocytic leukemia. The sequencing used PBMCs, collected after 12 months of ibrutinib treatment. This chain connects TRBV5-4 to TRBJ1-6, with TRBD1 as a possible D gene (6 bases). The CDR3 spells CASSLAPGQLYNSPLHF. CDR3 bases: TGTGCCAGCAGCTTGGCCCCCGGACAGCTGTATAATTCACCCCTCCACTTT.